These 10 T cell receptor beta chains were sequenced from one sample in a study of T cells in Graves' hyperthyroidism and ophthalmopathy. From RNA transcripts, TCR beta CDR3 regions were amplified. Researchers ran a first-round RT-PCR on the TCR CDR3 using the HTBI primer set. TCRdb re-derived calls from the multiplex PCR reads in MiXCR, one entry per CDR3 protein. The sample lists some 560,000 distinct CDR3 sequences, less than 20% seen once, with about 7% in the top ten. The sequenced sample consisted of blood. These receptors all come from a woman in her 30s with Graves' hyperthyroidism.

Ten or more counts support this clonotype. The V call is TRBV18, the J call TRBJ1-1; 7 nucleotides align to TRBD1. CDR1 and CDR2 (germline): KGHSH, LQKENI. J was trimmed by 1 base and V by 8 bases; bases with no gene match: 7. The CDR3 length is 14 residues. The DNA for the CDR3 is TGTGCCAGCCATACCGGGACAGAGAACACTGAAGCTTTCTTT. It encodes CASHTGTENTEAFF.

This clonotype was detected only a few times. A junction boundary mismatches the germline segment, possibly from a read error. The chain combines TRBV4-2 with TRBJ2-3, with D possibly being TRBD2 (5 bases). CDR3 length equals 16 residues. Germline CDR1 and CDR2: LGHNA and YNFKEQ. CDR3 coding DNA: TGCGCCAGCAGCCAAGATTGGCGGGCTGGCACAGATACGCAGTATTTT. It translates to CASSQDWRAGTDTQYF.

The chain's CDR3 is CASTQRGTNTGELFF. The CDR3 DNA reads TGTGCCAGCACCCAGAGGGGGACGAACACCGGGGAGCTGTTTTTT. This sequence joins TRBV28 and TRBJ2-2, with D possibly being TRBD1 (6 bases). V was pared by 7 bases and J by 0 bases, with 12 bases between. This CDR3 spans 15 amino acids. Per germline, CDR1 MDHEN and CDR2 SYDVKM.

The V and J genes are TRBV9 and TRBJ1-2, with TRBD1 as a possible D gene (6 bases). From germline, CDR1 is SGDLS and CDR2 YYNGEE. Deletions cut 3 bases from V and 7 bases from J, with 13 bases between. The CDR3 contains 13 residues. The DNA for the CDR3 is TGTGCCAGCAGCGAAGGGACGGGGGCTGGCTACACCTTC. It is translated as CASSEGTGAGYTF.

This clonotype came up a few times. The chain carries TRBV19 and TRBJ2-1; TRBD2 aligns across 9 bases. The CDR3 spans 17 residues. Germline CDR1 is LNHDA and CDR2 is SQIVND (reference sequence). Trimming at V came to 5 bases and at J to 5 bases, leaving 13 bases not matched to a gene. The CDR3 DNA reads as TGTGCCAGTAGTTCCCTTACCGGGACTAGCAGTAACAATGAGCAGTTCTTC. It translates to CASSSLTGTSSNNEQFF.

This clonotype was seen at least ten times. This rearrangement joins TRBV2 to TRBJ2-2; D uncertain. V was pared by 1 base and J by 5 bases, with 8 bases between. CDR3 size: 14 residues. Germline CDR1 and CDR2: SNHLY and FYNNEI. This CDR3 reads CASSEVTRTGELFF. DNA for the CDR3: TGTGCCAGCAGTGAAGTGACCCGGACCGGGGAGCTGTTTTTT.

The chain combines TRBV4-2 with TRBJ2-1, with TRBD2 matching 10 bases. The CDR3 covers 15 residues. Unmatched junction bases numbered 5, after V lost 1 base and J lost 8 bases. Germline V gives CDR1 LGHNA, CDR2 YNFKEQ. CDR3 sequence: CASSQGEAGGDEQFF. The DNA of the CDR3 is TGTGCCAGCAGCCAAGGTGAAGCGGGAGGGGATGAGCAGTTCTTC.

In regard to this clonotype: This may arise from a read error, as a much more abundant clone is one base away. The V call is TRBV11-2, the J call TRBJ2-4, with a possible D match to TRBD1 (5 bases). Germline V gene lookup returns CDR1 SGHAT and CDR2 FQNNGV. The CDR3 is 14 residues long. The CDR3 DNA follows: TGTGCCAGCTGCTTTTCAGGGGCCAAAAACATTCAGTACTTC. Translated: CASCFSGAKNIQYF.

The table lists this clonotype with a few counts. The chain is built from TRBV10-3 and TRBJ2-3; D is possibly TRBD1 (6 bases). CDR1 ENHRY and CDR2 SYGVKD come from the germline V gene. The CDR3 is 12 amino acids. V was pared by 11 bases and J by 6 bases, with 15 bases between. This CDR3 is CAAGAPRDTQYF. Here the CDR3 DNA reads TGTGCCGCAGGGGCCCCCCGGGATACGCAGTATTTT.

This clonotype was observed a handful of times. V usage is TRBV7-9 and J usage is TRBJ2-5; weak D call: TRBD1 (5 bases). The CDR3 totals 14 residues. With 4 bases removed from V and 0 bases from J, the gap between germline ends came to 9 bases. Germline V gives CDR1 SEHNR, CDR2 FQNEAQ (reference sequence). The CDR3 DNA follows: TGTGCCAGCAGCTGGGGCAGGGACCAAGAGACCCAGTACTTC. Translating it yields CASSWGRDQETQYF.